The present T cell receptor (beta chain) was sequenced within a study of blood T cell repertoires in COVID-19. Turning to the study itself: Whether acute or convalescent, the COVID-19 samples came from the United States, Italy and Spain. PBMCs, B-cell-depleted T cells, or T cells provided the cDNA or gDNA that made up the material.

Study processing details: It was from reference gene primer amplification that nucleated cell counts were estimated. The repertoire was sequenced with immunoSEQ multiplex PCR; TCRdb's copy has only in-frame clones and lacks some. D and trimming come from the DNA, and the V and J calls and clone size come from that table. The data hold 68,000 or so clones, with about 86% observed a single time. Trimming removed 7 bases at V and 2 bases at J, with 11 bases between. This CDR3 region has 13 residues. CDR1 and CDR2 from the germline V gene are MDHEN and SYDVKM. V usage is TRBV28 and J usage is TRBJ2-5; D may be TRBD1 (5 bases). The TCR comes from a man aged 50 to 60 with acute or convalescent COVID-19. The sample was peripheral blood. The CDR3 loop reads CASTWGSQETQYF. The CDR3, as DNA: TGTGCCAGCACTTGGGGCAGTCAAGAGACCCAGTACTTC.